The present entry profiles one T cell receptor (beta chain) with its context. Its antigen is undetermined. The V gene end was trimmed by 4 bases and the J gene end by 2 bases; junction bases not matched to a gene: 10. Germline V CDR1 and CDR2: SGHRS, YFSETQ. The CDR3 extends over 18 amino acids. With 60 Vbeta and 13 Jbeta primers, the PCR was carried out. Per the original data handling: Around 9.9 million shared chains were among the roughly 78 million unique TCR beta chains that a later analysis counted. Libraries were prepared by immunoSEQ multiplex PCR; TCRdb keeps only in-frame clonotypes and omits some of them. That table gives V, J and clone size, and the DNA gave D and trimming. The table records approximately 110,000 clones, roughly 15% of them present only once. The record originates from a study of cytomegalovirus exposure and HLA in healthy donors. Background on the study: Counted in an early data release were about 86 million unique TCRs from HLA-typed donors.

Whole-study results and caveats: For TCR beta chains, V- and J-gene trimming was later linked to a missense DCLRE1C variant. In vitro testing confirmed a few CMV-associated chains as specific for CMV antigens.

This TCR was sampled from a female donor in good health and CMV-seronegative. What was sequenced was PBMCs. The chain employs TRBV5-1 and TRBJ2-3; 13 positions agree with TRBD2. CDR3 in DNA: TGCGCCAGCAGCCCAGGGACTAGCGGGAACGTTATCACAGATACGCAGTATTTT. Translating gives CASSPGTSGNVITDTQYF.